This TCR beta chain was profiled in a study of cytomegalovirus exposure and HLA in healthy donors. Whole-study context: Prior work identified more than 90 million unique TCR beta sequences in some 200 million T cells.

The PCR ran on 60 Vbeta and 13 Jbeta primers. Assay: immunoSEQ multiplex PCR; the TCRdb copy retains only in-frame clones and omits some. The table includes around 180,000 clones, less than 90% detected once. V lost 1 base and J 8 bases, leaving 9 bases between the germline ends. In germline, CDR1 is SGHRS, CDR2 YFSETQ. The CDR3 runs 12 residues. When sampled, the donors appeared nominally healthy, though they likely had unrecorded immune exposures. Source material: PBMCs. This TCR derives from a girl less than two years old in good health and CMV-seronegative. The gene calls are TRBV5-1 and TRBJ1-1; D unresolved. As DNA, the CDR3 is TGCGCCAGCAGCTTGAATTCGGGGGAAGCTTTCTTT. Translating gives CASSLNSGEAFF.